Each of the 19 T cell receptor beta chains below was sequenced from the same sample in a study of blood T cell repertoires in COVID-19. Clones were sequenced by immunoSEQ multiplex PCR, and TCRdb holds only the in-frame ones, with some missing. The sample consists of more than 70,000 clones, about 80% of them appearing once. Sequencing input: peripheral blood. Receptors originate from a woman in her 70s with acute or convalescent COVID-19.

The chain is built from TRBV6-5 and TRBJ2-3, with 9 bases lining up with TRBD2. CDR3 length: 14 amino acids. CDR1 is MNHEY, CDR2 SVGAGI, per germline. J was trimmed by 4 bases and V by 10 bases; bases with no gene match: 9. DNA of the CDR3: TGTGCCACAAAGCGGGGGGCACAATCAGATACGCAGTATTTT. Its translation: CATKRGAQSDTQYF.

The V call is TRBV29-1, the J call TRBJ2-2; D gene ambiguous. Germline values: CDR1 SQVTM, CDR2 ANQGSEA. Trimming took off 7 bases at V and 4 bases at J, with 10 bases between the two ends. This CDR3 comprises 12 residues. CDR3 protein: CSGRHRTGELFF. CDR3 in DNA: TGCAGCGGGCGACATCGCACCGGGGAGCTGTTTTTT.

The sample holds a few counts of this clone. The chain recombines TRBV29-1 with TRBJ2-3; 7 bases map to TRBD1. From germline, CDR1 is SQVTM and CDR2 ANQGSEA. The CDR3 sequence is 12 residues long. Trimming at V came to 4 bases and at J to 4 bases, leaving 2 bases not matched to a gene. The CDR3 DNA is TGCAGCGTTGGACAGGGATCAGATACGCAGTATTTT. Translation: CSVGQGSDTQYF.

V usage is TRBV15 and J usage is TRBJ2-2; tentative D call: TRBD2 (5 bases). V lost 1 base and J 3 bases, leaving 6 bases between the germline ends. Germline CDR1 and CDR2: LNHNV and YYDKDF (reference sequence). The CDR3 is 14 amino acids. This chain's CDR3 is CATSRAGYTGELFF. For the CDR3, the DNA is TGTGCCACCAGCAGAGCGGGGTACACCGGGGAGCTGTTTTTT.

The count of this clone is one. The J gene is TRBJ2-2, the V gene TRBV19; D is possibly TRBD1 (8 bases). V was cut by 10 bases and J by 5 bases, with 23 bases left in between. Germline V lookup: CDR1 LNHDA, CDR2 SQIVND (reference sequence). The CDR3 length is 16 residues. CDR3 residues: CATYDRGGINTGELFF. In DNA, the CDR3 is TGTGCCACCTATGACAGGGGAGGGATAAATACCGGGGAGCTGTTTTTT.

This chain uses TRBV3-1 (or the pseudogene TRBV3-2) with TRBJ2-7; 7 bases agree with TRBD2. J gave up 2 bases and V 8 bases, and 6 bases lay outside the gene matches. CDR3 length: 13 residues. Germline CDR1 and CDR2: LGHDT and YNNKEL (reference sequence). In nucleotides, the CDR3 is TGTGCCAGCGGGGCGGGAGTGGCCTACGAGCAGTACTTC. It yields the protein CASGAGVAYEQYF.

The sample holds one count of this clone. This sequence joins TRBV5-6 and TRBJ2-1, with D perhaps TRBD1 (8 bases). Germline V gene data show CDR1 as SGHDT and CDR2 as YYEEEE. V lost 0 bases to trimming and J lost 9 bases, with 16 bases between them. There are 15 residues in the CDR3. The CDR3 nucleotides read TGTGCCAGCAGCTTGGTTAACAGGGGGAGGGGTGAGCAGTTCTTC. Amino acids: CASSLVNRGRGEQFF.

This clone was seen just once. The CDR3 loop reads CASSLGSAGNTIYF. CDR3 DNA sequence: TGTGCCAGCAGCTTAGGGTCGGCTGGAAACACCATATATTTT. The V gene is TRBV7-2, the J gene TRBJ1-3; D not certain. Trimming removed 1 base from V and 2 bases from J, with 6 bases in between. Germline lookup yields CDR1 SGHTA and CDR2 FQGNSA. This CDR3 spans 14 amino acids.

This clone occurred a few times. This chain connects TRBV28 to TRBJ1-1, with D possibly matching TRBD1 (6 bases). The germline V gene encodes CDR1 MDHEN and CDR2 SYDVKM. This CDR3 has 14 amino acids. The germline V and J ends were trimmed by 0 bases and 1 base, with 6 bases remaining between them. CDR3 nucleotides: TGTGCCAGCAGTTTATGGACAGGGAACACTGAAGCTTTCTTT. This encodes CASSLWTGNTEAFF.

The V call is TRBV11-2, the J call TRBJ2-3; tentatively, D is TRBD1 (5 bases). Trimming pared 4 bases from V and 1 base from J, leaving 18 bases between. CDR1 is SGHAT and CDR2 is FQNNGV in the germline V gene. This CDR3 is 17 amino acids long. Here the CDR3 DNA reads TGTGCCAGCAGCTCTCGCGGTCAGGGTTTTGGCACAGATACGCAGTATTTT. Its protein product is CASSSRGQGFGTDTQYF. The full variable domain, completed using reference TRBV11-2 and TRBJ2-3, is EAGVAQSPRYKIIEKRQSVAFWCNPISGHATLYWYQQILGQGPKLLIQFQNNGVVDDSQLPKDRFSAERLKGVDSTLKIQPAKLEDSAVYLCASSSRGQGFGTDTQYFGPGTRLTVL.

This chain links TRBV6-5 with TRBJ1-1; D ambiguous. This CDR3 has 13 amino acids. Germline CDR1 and CDR2: MNHEY and SVGAGI. Deletions cut 5 bases from V and 1 base from J, with 8 bases between. In DNA, the CDR3 is TGTGCCAGCAGTACCCTAACGAACACTGAAGCTTTCTTT. Translation gives CASSTLTNTEAFF.

The V and J genes are TRBV29-1 and TRBJ1-1; maybe TRBD1 (5 bases). Between the trimmed V and J ends, which lost 7 bases and 7 bases, there was a span of 16 bases. The CDR3 contains 12 residues. Germline loops: CDR1 SQVTM, CDR2 ANQGSEA. The CDR3 loop reads CSARDGRSEAFF. In DNA form, the CDR3 reads TGCAGCGCCCGGGACGGGAGGAGTGAAGCTTTCTTT.

This chain joins TRBV5-4 and TRBJ2-1; a possible D gene is TRBD1 (5 bases). CDR1 and CDR2 from the germline V gene are SGHNT and YYREEE (reference sequence). V lost 0 bases and J 2 bases, leaving 9 bases between the germline ends. This CDR3 has 15 amino acids. CDR3 residues: CASSLGQQTYNEQFF. In DNA form, the CDR3 reads TGTGCCAGCAGCTTGGGACAGCAAACCTACAATGAGCAGTTCTTC.

CDR3 loop: CASSFSAGGRETQYF. The DNA of the CDR3 is TGCGCCAGCAGCTTCTCGGCGGGGGGGCGGGAGACCCAGTACTTC. The chain carries TRBV5-1 and TRBJ2-5; 9 bases fit TRBD2. The V gene end was trimmed by 2 bases and the J gene end by 5 bases; junction bases not matched to a gene: 7. The CDR3 totals 15 residues. Germline assignment: CDR1 SGHRS and CDR2 YFSETQ.

The chain's CDR3 is CASRLRGPTEAFF. The DNA of the CDR3 is TGTGCCAGCAGGCTGAGGGGGCCCACTGAAGCTTTCTTT. This rearrangement joins TRBV12-3 or TRBV12-4 to TRBJ1-1; 7 bases are shared with TRBD1. This CDR3 is built from 13 residues. J was trimmed by 4 bases and V by 6 bases; bases with no gene match: 5.

The rearrangement joins TRBV5-1 to TRBJ1-1; no clear D. CDR1 is SGHRS, CDR2 YFSETQ, per germline. The CDR3 is 12 amino acids. V lost 9 bases and J lost 6, with 15 bases in between. In DNA form, the CDR3 reads TGCGCCACAGGCGGGAGGGTCCCTGAAGCTTTCTTT. Its protein product is CATGGRVPEAFF.

The chain joins TRBV7-2 to TRBJ1-2, with 8 bases aligning to TRBD1. This CDR3 contains 14 residues. The V segment lost 6 bases and the J segment 4 bases; nucleotides outside the gene matches: 7. The germline V gene has CDR1 SGHTA and CDR2 FQGNSA. CDR3 protein: CASSDRGSFYGYTF. DNA of the CDR3: TGTGCCAGCAGTGACAGGGGTTCATTCTATGGCTACACCTTC.

The chain employs TRBV5-1 and TRBJ2-7, with 10 positions matching TRBD1. CDR1 is SGHRS, CDR2 YFSETQ, per germline. J lost 7 bases, V lost 10 bases, and 11 bases had no gene match. This CDR3 is built from 13 residues. The DNA for the CDR3 is TGCGCCTCCCGCCGACAGGGGGCAGGTGAGCAGTACTTC. Translating it yields CASRRQGAGEQYF. The full variable domain, in which reference TRBV5-1 and TRBJ2-7 provide the parts outside the CDR3, is KAGVTQTPRYLIKTRGQQVTLSCSPISGHRSVSWYQQTPGQGLQFLFEYFSETQRNKGNFPGRFSGRQFSNSRSEMNVSTLELGDSALYLCASRRQGAGEQYFGPGTRLTVT.

The chain carries TRBV5-8 and TRBJ2-7; TRBD1 matches at 9 bases. The V segment lost 4 bases and the J segment 2 bases; nucleotides outside the gene matches: 4. Germline CDR1 SGHTS, CDR2 YDEGEE. CDR3 size: 14 residues. The CDR3 spells CASSVRQGAYEQYF. The CDR3 coding sequence is TGTGCCAGCAGCGTCAGACAGGGGGCCTACGAGCAGTACTTC.